These 23 T cell receptor beta chains were sequenced from one sample in a study of Graves' ophthalmopathy and Graves' hyperthyroidism. Amplification of TCR beta CDR3 regions used RNA transcripts. The authors performed first-round RT-PCR with HTBI primers and then a second-round multiplex PCR. A single record per CDR3 protein comes from TCRdb applying MiXCR to the multiplex PCR reads. The table records about half a million distinct CDR3 sequences, approximately 15% of them present only once. The source material was blood. Source of these receptors: a woman aged 30 to 39 with Graves' ophthalmopathy.

The table lists this clonotype with many counts. This sequence joins TRBV20-1 and TRBJ1-2, with TRBD1 identical over 9 bases. CDR3 length equals 16 residues. The V segment lost 3 bases and the J segment 7 bases; nucleotides outside the gene matches: 15. CDR1 and CDR2 (germline): DFQATT, SNEGSKA (reference sequence). The CDR3: CSARGSRDRALGGYTF. In DNA, the CDR3 is TGCAGTGCTAGGGGGTCGAGGGACAGGGCCCTCGGTGGCTACACCTTC.

This clonotype came up many times. The chain joins TRBV20-1 to TRBJ2-6, with TRBD1 matching over 10 bases. The CDR3 sequence is 18 residues long. V lost 5 bases and J lost 0; bases outside the gene matches: 10. Germline V gives CDR1 DFQATT, CDR2 SNEGSKA (reference sequence). The CDR3: CSAPTTGGSYSGANVLTF. The DNA of the CDR3 is TGCAGTGCTCCAACGACAGGGGGCTCCTACTCTGGGGCCAACGTCCTGACTTTC.

This clonotype was detected ten times or more. The gene calls are TRBV9 and TRBJ2-7, with 9 bases matching TRBD1. The CDR3 spans 15 residues. Looked up from germline, CDR1 is SGDLS and CDR2 is YYNGEE. The V and J ends lost 4 bases and 2 bases, in that order; junction bases with no gene match: 7. CDR3 residues: CASSTGTGNTYEQYF. CDR3 nucleotide sequence: TGTGCCAGCAGCACGGGGACAGGGAATACCTACGAGCAGTACTTC.

This clonotype showed up many times. The V call is TRBV15, the J call TRBJ2-7, with D perhaps assigned TRBD1 or TRBD2 (5 bases each). Per germline, CDR1 LNHNV and CDR2 YYDKDF (reference sequence). Trimming shortened V by 0 bases and J by 2 bases, and 14 bases separated the two germline ends. This CDR3 contains 16 residues. DNA of the CDR3: TGTGCCACCAGCAGAGATAGAGGGGTTTCAGCCTACGAGCAGTACTTC. Amino acid sequence: CATSRDRGVSAYEQYF.

Many counts were recorded for this clonotype. The chain links TRBV7-2 to TRBJ1-5; D may be TRBD1 (5 bases). Germline CDR1 and CDR2: SGHTA and FQGNSA. The CDR3 totals 12 residues. The ends were cut back, 5 bases at V and 9 bases at J, with 11 bases in the middle. The CDR3 sequence is CASSPGDRPQHF. The DNA of the CDR3 is TGTGCCAGCAGCCCGGGGGATCGGCCCCAGCATTTT.

The chain combines TRBV28 with TRBJ1-5, with unresolved D. Deletions cut 2 bases from V and 13 bases from J, with 21 bases between. The CDR3 runs to 15 residues. Germline-derived CDR1 and CDR2 are MDHEN and SYDVKM. Here the CDR3 reads CASSLSPPLEPRQHF. For the CDR3, the DNA is TGTGCCAGCAGTTTAAGCCCCCCCCTTGAACCGAGGCAGCATTTT.

In its sample, this clonotype was seen many times. The chain employs TRBV6-2 or TRBV6-3 and TRBJ1-5; D call uncertain. Trimming stripped 6 bases from V and 2 bases from J, with 17 bases between. Germline CDR1 reads MNHEY; CDR2 reads SVGEGT. The length of the CDR3 is 16 residues. CDR3 region: CASRTQRVSGNQPQHF. As DNA, the CDR3 is TGTGCCAGCAGGACACAAAGGGTCAGTGGCAATCAGCCCCAGCATTTT.

This clonotype was seen ten or more times. The chain is built from TRBV6-5 and TRBJ1-2; D is uncertain. The CDR3 has 12 residues. The germline V and J ends were trimmed by 6 bases and 10 bases, with 15 bases remaining between them. Germline V gene data show CDR1 as MNHEY and CDR2 as SVGAGI. CDR3 in DNA: TGTGCCAGCAGCTTTACATCGGATAACTACACCTTC. Translation: CASSFTSDNYTF.

There are many counts of this clonotype. The chain is built from TRBV28 and TRBJ2-7; tentatively, D is TRBD2 (5 bases). The V end lost 3 bases, the J end lost 1 base, and 13 bases lay between the germline ends. The CDR3 runs 15 residues. Per the germline V gene, CDR1 is MDHEN and CDR2 is SYDVKM. The CDR3 reads CASSLGSGVSYEQYF. For the CDR3, the DNA is TGTGCCAGCAGTTTGGGGAGCGGAGTATCCTACGAGCAGTACTTC.

On this clonotype: A much larger clone is a single base away; this may be a read error. This chain uses TRBV28 with TRBJ1-1; no clear D gene. The CDR3 is made up of 17 amino acids. Germline V gives CDR1 MDHEN, CDR2 SYDVKM. Written as DNA, the CDR3 is TGTGCCAGCAGTCATTACCCGTTCCTACAAAGCCCCACTGAAGCTTGCTTT. Translation gives CASSHYPFLQSPTEACF.

In its sample, this clonotype was seen many times. V is TRBV6-1 and J is TRBJ2-5, with 8 bases fitting TRBD2. With 6 bases clipped from V and 2 bases from J, the junction kept 8 bases outside the gene matches. The length of the CDR3 is 15 residues. Germline assignment: CDR1 MNHNS and CDR2 SASEGT. CDR3 loop: CASSLRPGGQETQYF. The CDR3 region has the DNA TGTGCCAGCAGCTTGCGACCGGGGGGGCAAGAGACCCAGTACTTC.

This clonotype was counted ten times or more. J is TRBJ1-1 and V is TRBV19; tentative D call: TRBD1 (5 bases). Trimming took 11 bases from V and 1 from J, leaving 20 bases between them. The CDR3 loop spans 15 amino acids. In germline, CDR1 is LNHDA, CDR2 SQIVND (reference sequence). The CDR3 here is CAYPVGGRQNTEAFF. CDR3 in DNA: TGTGCCTACCCCGTGGGGGGACGGCAGAACACTGAAGCTTTCTTT.

The genes are TRBV28 and TRBJ1-5, with 7 bases matching TRBD1. Germline V lookup: CDR1 MDHEN, CDR2 SYDVKM. J lost 3 bases, V lost 3 bases, and 5 bases had no gene match. The length of the CDR3 is 15 residues. The CDR3 spells CASSFQQGNNQPQHF. CDR3 DNA: TGTGCCAGCAGTTTTCAACAGGGGAACAATCAGCCCCAGCATTTT.

This clonotype turned up a few times. The V call is TRBV30, the J call TRBJ2-1; 7 nucleotides match TRBD2. Germline CDR1 GTSNPN, CDR2 SVGIG (reference sequence). Trimming at V came to 6 bases and at J to 2 bases, leaving 4 bases not matched to a gene. The length of the CDR3 is 13 residues. In nucleotides, the CDR3 is TGTGCCTGTGGGGACTATGCCTACAATGAGCAGTTCTTC. Translated: CACGDYAYNEQFF.

In regard to this clonotype: One end of the junction is discordant with germline, which a read error may explain. The chain joins TRBV5-1 to TRBJ2-7, with 10 bases aligning to TRBD1. Germline V gives CDR1 SGHRS, CDR2 YFSETQ. This CDR3 is built from 14 residues. The CDR3, as DNA: TGCACCAGCAGCACCGGACAGGGGGCCTACGAGCAGTACTTC. Its protein product is CTSSTGQGAYEQYF.

This clonotype was seen a handful of times. The rearrangement links TRBV16 to TRBJ1-1; no firm D call. The germline CDR1 and CDR2 sequences are KGHSY and FQNENV. Trimming removed 4 bases at V and 11 bases at J, with 17 bases between. The CDR3 covers 13 residues. DNA of the CDR3: TGTGCCAGCAGCCGCGCTGTGCCCTCTGGGGCTTTCTTT. This translates into CASSRAVPSGAFF. Full variable domain (outside the CDR3, taken from reference TRBV16 and TRBJ1-1): GEEVAQTPKHLVRGEGQKAKLYCAPIKGHSYVFWYQQVLKNEFKFLISFQNENVFDETGMPKERFSAKCLPNSPCSLEIQATKLEDSAVYFCASSRAVPSGAFFGQGTRLTVV.

Many counts were recorded for this clonotype. The chain employs TRBV7-2 and TRBJ1-1; D is uncertain. CDR3 length: 16 residues. CDR1 SGHTA and CDR2 FQGNSA come from the germline V gene. V was shortened by 2 bases and J by 0 bases, with 13 bases between the two germline ends. The CDR3 nucleotides are TGTGCCAGCAGCTTAACGATCCCTCGTATGAACACTGAAGCTTTCTTT. Protein sequence: CASSLTIPRMNTEAFF.

This clonotype showed up just a few times. CDR3 protein: CASSLARSEAFF. DNA for the CDR3: TGTGCCAGCAGTTTAGCGAGGTCTGAAGCTTTCTTT. The rearrangement uses TRBV12-3 or TRBV12-4 and TRBJ1-1; no clear D. Between the trimmed V and J ends, which lost 0 bases and 6 bases, there was a span of 5 bases. This CDR3 is built from 12 residues.

This clonotype was counted ten times or more. V and J are TRBV2 and TRBJ2-7; D possibly corresponds to TRBD2 (5 bases). Germline assignment: CDR1 SNHLY and CDR2 FYNNEI. The CDR3 is 16 amino acids. V dropped 4 bases and J dropped 0 bases, with 16 bases sitting between them. The CDR3 bases are TGTGCCAGCAGTGTTCTCAGGACTCAGAGCTCCTACGAGCAGTACTTC. Its translation: CASSVLRTQSSYEQYF.

This clonotype was seen repeatedly, ten times or more. The gene calls are TRBV30 and TRBJ2-4; TRBD1 is a possible D gene (7 bases). Germline values: CDR1 GTSNPN, CDR2 SVGIG (reference sequence). The V end lost 0 bases, the J end lost 3 bases, and 12 bases lay between the germline ends. This CDR3 comprises 15 residues. As DNA, the CDR3 is TGTGCCTGGAGTGTACCGGGGGACAGCAAAAACATTCAGTACTTC. It encodes CAWSVPGDSKNIQYF.

This clonotype came up many times. The V gene is TRBV20-1, the J gene TRBJ1-3; D perhaps matches TRBD1 (5 bases). Germline V CDR1 and CDR2: DFQATT, SNEGSKA (reference sequence). V lost 3 bases and J lost 4, with 16 bases in between. The CDR3 has 15 amino acids. The CDR3 DNA is TGCAGTGCTAGGGGCCTAGACAGCCCCGGAAACACCATATATTTT. It is translated as CSARGLDSPGNTIYF.

Many counts were recorded for this clonotype. The chain recombines TRBV3-1 with TRBJ1-1; TRBD1 matches 8 bases. Germline CDR1 and CDR2: LGHDT and YNNKEL (reference sequence). The CDR3 is made up of 14 amino acids. Losses at the gene ends were 1 base for V and 6 bases for J; bases not matched to a gene: 4. The CDR3 DNA sequence: TGTGCCAGCAGCCAAGGCGGGGGACAGGCTGAAGCTTTCTTT. Translated: CASSQGGGQAEAFF.

The chain has TRBV11-3 and TRBJ2-2, with 10 bases that match TRBD1. The CDR3 is made up of 15 amino acids. V gave up 5 bases and J gave up 5 bases; unmatched junction bases: 5. Germline V gene sequence: CDR1 SGHNT, CDR2 YENEEA. The DNA of the CDR3 is TGTGCCAGCAGCCCCCGGACAGGGGGGACCGGGGAGCTGTTTTTT. Translation gives CASSPRTGGTGELFF.